Included here is one T cell receptor beta chain sequence, with context. The antigen it recognizes is unknown. There are no base qualities to consult, and no much larger clone falls within one base. The meaning of the sample's treatment or condition label: suppressive antiretroviral therapy. Lysates of CMV-infected fibroblasts at 10 ug/mL were used to stimulate the cells. Memory populations depleted of antigen-responding cells were obtained by sorting nonresponding CD40L-negative CD69-negative CD45RO-high memory CD4+ T cells. Participants were HIV-1-infected adults who started suppressive ART during chronic infection. For at least 4 years, participants had undetectable plasma HIV-1 RNA, below 50 copies/mL. To be included, participants needed a CD4+ T cell count above 400 cells/uL and a positive CMV serology. Before stimulation, PBMCs were isolated using density centrifugation and then depleted of CD8+ T cells. For approximately 19 hours, the CD8-depleted PBMCs were stimulated with anti-CD28/CD49d costimulation, a CD40-blocking antibody, and enfuvirtide to prevent new infections. Cell sorting was done on a Beckman Coulter MoFlo Legacy or XDP sorter, and dead cells were excluded with propidium iodide. For samples with more than one million cells, genomic DNA was extracted with the QIAamp DNA Mini Kit, and for all other samples the Quick-DNA Microprep Kit was used.

V loses 0 bases of germline sequence and J loses 1 base, and the interval between the two ends is 3 bases. The CDR1 and CDR2 encoded by the germline V gene (reference sequence) are SGHKS and YYEKEE. The CDR3 runs 13 amino acids, cysteine and phenylalanine included. Just the 39-base CDR3 DNA is kept, in frame starting at base 1. The record originates from a study of persistence of HIV-infected CD4 T cells (dated by TCRdb to 2019 to 2021). Background on the whole study: CMV- and HIV-1 Gag-responding CD4+ T cells were isolated from ART-treated individuals so that antigen-driven clonal expansion of HIV-1-infected cells could be examined. The TCR cluster analysis across participants included about eight participants for CMV and more than five participants for Gag. Apart from two participants who underwent leukapheresis at a single time point, peripheral blood samples of up to 180 mL were collected from participants at multiple time points. TCRbeta sequencing assessed the clonality of all cells in each sorted population, while proviral sequencing assessed the clonality of infected cells. Participants had been on suppressive ART for a median of roughly 8 years.

TCRbeta repertoires were sequenced from genomic DNA with the immunoSEQ hsTCRB assay version 4 in survey mode. For TCRbeta sequencing, genomic DNA was diluted to 9.5 to 10 ng/uL, with up to 1 ug used per sample. Per the source publication's procedure: TCRbeta data analysis was done in ImmunoSeq Analyzer 3.0, and diversity was calculated on productive nucleotide rearrangements. The improved Chao index was used to estimate lower-bound TCR diversity, and the Gini coefficient was used to estimate clonality using the Immunarch R package. Different nucleotide rearrangements encoding the same CDR3beta amino acid sequence were counted as distinct clonotypes. Differential abundance analysis found TCRbeta sequences that were significantly enriched in antigen-responding cells compared with anti-CD3/anti-CD28-activated cells. GLIPH2 clustered TCRs by predicted peptide-MHC specificity, both within individual participants and across merged participant data sets. This immuneACCESS table, as held by TCRdb, lists in-frame sequences with V and J called but not all clones. Of the missing ones, under half trace to an unresolved V gene in checked studies; the others have no known cause. V, J and clone size are those of that table, while D and trimming were read from the DNA. The table for this sample lists approximately 31,000 clones; around 80% of them were counted only once. Of the sample, roughly 6.7% is held by the ten largest clones.

Results and caveats for the whole study, not just this receptor: Enrichment of degenerate expanded CDR3beta sequences was found in antigen-responding cells, suggesting convergent selection of CD4+ responses to CMV and Gag. Only a small number of individuals took part in the study, and the range of antigens tested was limited. TCRbeta richness in CMV- and Gag-responding cells was significantly lower than in anti-CD3/anti-CD28-responding cells; CMV-responding cells had higher oligoclonality than CD3/CD28-stimulated and Gag-responding cells. Restriction of bulk TCR analyses to the rare CMV-responding cells that actually carried HIV-1 proviruses was not possible. Within the same sorted populations, TCR oligoclonality correlated with proviral oligoclonality.

This material consisted of CD4+ T cells sorted from PBMCs after approximately 20-hour stimulation, taken from a patient who received antiretroviral therapy. The sample's cell subset or site label, in plain terms: CD40L-CD69- CD45RO-high memory CD4 T cells not responding to CMV lysate. This receptor chain uses TRBV5-5 and TRBJ2-3; the D gene cannot be named for sure. This receptor was taken from an adult woman with HIV who was CMV-seropositive. The CDR3 sequence is CASSLVGTDTQYF. The DNA is as follows: TGTGCCAGCAGCTTGGTTGGCACAGATACGCAGTATTTT.